This T cell receptor (beta chain) was identified during a study of neoadjuvant anti-PD-1 for oral cavity cancer. The study, taken as a whole, reports: TCR analyses covered only a few patients per response group.

This clone showed up just a few times. Its antigen is still unknown. Measured with immunoSEQ multiplex PCR; TCRdb has only the in-frame clones, and not every one. This table holds about 72,000 clones, around four fifths found once. This receptor was taken from a person aged 40 to 85 with oral cavity squamous cell carcinoma. Material: PBMCs, obtained before nivolumab (anti-PD-1) treatment.

DNA for the CDR3: TGCGCCAGCAGCTTGGCAGGCAGTTGGGACTATGGCTACACCTTC. Translated, it gives CASSLAGSWDYGYTF. The rearrangement joins TRBV5-1 to TRBJ1-2; no clear D gene. Trimming left V 0 bases short and J 3 bases short, with 12 bases between. The CDR3 has 15 amino acids. CDR1 is SGHRS and CDR2 is YFSETQ in the germline V gene.